This T cell receptor (beta chain) stems from a study of quantifying T cell responses using KT2 cells. Background on the study: cDNA was made from DNase-treated RNA using alpha and beta constant primers. Under optimum conditions, T4 ligation efficiency was estimated at more than 10%. General study points: Very high KT2 spike-in numbers caused saturation in KT2 sequence detection.

The V gene's germline CDR1 is LGHDT and CDR2 YNNKEL (reference sequence). The CDR3 contains 15 residues. V was pared by 4 bases and J by 4 bases, with 7 bases of the junction left unmatched. To note about this clonotype: The antigen is not known.

Each cDNA got a UMI-containing oligo ligated at its 3' end. The first PCR ran around 4 cycles with an equimolar RC1.1 and RC1.2 beta primer mix. TCRdb independently ran MiXCR on the UMI-ligation and nested PCR reads; one entry per CDR3 protein. The data show tens of thousands of distinct CDR3 sequences, with 12% seen just once and 9.4% held by the top ten. V and J are TRBV3-1 and TRBJ1-2, with 9 bases identical to TRBD1. The sequencing sample was made of PBMCs spiked with cells of the T cell clone KT2. This TCR came from a human donor. CDR3 in amino acids: CASSRDRAGGYGYTF. Written as DNA, the CDR3 is TGTGCCAGCAGCCGGGACAGGGCCGGTGGCTATGGCTACACCTTC.